This T cell receptor (beta chain) was captured by sequencing in a study of shared clonotypes between healthy human individuals. V was clipped by 3 bases and J by 3 bases, with 19 bases between them. The germline CDR1 and CDR2 sequences are SGDLS and YYNGEE. The CDR3 length is 17 residues. Using immunoSEQ multiplex PCR, the repertoire was profiled, and TCRdb retains in-frame clones only, with some absent. The sample shows fewer than 850,000 clones, about 92% of them seen only once. The chain employs TRBV9 and TRBJ2-1, with TRBD2 as a possible D gene (5 bases). Sequenced: memory CD8+ T cells from PBMCs. Subset given: CD45RO+ cells pooled with CCR7-negative TemRA cells. The sequence came from a man between 18 and 35 years old in good health. Some clones in this sample may be carry-over from other donors' samples. CDR3 DNA: TGTGCCAGCAGCGGACTAATGCTAGGGAAAAACTACAATGAGCAGTTCTTC. The encoded protein is CASSGLMLGKNYNEQFF.